This TCR beta chain was obtained from a study of shared clonotypes between healthy human individuals. Study-level information: Donors consisted of two women and three men between 18 and 49.

Germline CDR1 MNHEY, CDR2 SMNVEV (reference sequence). This CDR3 contains 15 residues. Only in-frame clones appear in the TCRdb table, and some are missing; sequencing was by immunoSEQ multiplex PCR. The sample consists of approximately 500,000 clones, almost 97% of them appearing once. Sequenced: naive CD4+ T cells sorted from blood. The subset was: CD45RA+ positively selected. The rearrangement joins TRBV27 to TRBJ2-5, with 9 bases fitting TRBD2. The DNA matches TRBJ2-7 better at its end, which makes the J call doubtful. The clonotype was recovered from a woman aged 25-40 years in good health. CDR3 residues: CASSFSGSSSYEQYF. The CDR3 DNA is TGTGCCAGCAGTTTTAGCGGGAGCTCCTCCTACGAGCAGTACTTC.